This T cell receptor beta chain was captured by sequencing in a study of Graves' ophthalmopathy and Graves' hyperthyroidism. Study results and caveats: Separation of ophthalmopathy from stable hyperthyroidism was achieved by a 13-signature model, at around 89% sensitivity and roughly 80% specificity. Sensitivity of roughly 71% and specificity of nearly 75% were achieved by the model that predicted ophthalmopathy progression.

This clonotype was counted at least ten times. Its cognate antigen is unknown. Hyperthyroidism was new, under 2 months, in patients aged 18 to 65. Symptoms, serum thyroxine and TRAb, thyroid ultrasound, and orbital computed tomography formed the diagnostic basis. Amplifying from RNA transcripts, the study obtained TCR beta CDR3 regions. The library came from an HTBI-primed first-round RT-PCR and a second-round multiplex PCR. TCRdb ran MiXCR on the multiplex PCR reads and lists one entry per CDR3 protein. The sample consists of 900,000 to 1,200,000 distinct CDR3 sequences, about 40% of them appearing once. This sequence originates from an adult man with Graves' hyperthyroidism. Source material: peripheral blood or thyroid tissue (not recorded which).

The CDR3: CASSTIGYEQYF. Written as DNA, the CDR3 is TGTGCCAGCAGTACGATTGGGTACGAGCAGTACTTC. V is TRBV25-1 and J is TRBJ2-7, with D unclear. The CDR3 contains 12 residues. CDR1 is MGHDK and CDR2 is SYGVNS in the germline V gene. Trimming removed 5 bases from V and 4 bases from J, with 9 bases in between.